This T cell receptor beta chain was found in a study of shared clonotypes between healthy human individuals. The CDR3 contains 15 residues. V dropped 6 bases and J dropped 7; count of bases not matched to a gene: 13. CDR1 is MDHEN, CDR2 SYDVKM, per germline. Study-wide points: Estimated richness values were generally larger in naive subsets than in memory subsets. Represented diversity, genetic and exposure-history alike, was limited by few donors.

TCRdb's table, derived via immunoSEQ multiplex PCR, lists solely in-frame clones and lacks some. The table records 2 million to 3 million clones, over 85% of them present only once. Those who donated were healthy HIV-negative adults, with no recent acute infections or vaccinations reported. Remarks on this clone: Its matching antigen is unknown.

Material for sequencing was naive CD4+ T cells from PBMCs. Subset of the sample: CD45RA+ positively selected. This sequence joins TRBV28 and TRBJ2-7; 9 bases match TRBD1. The receptor was isolated from a man aged 18-30 years in good health. Some clones in this sample may be carry-over from other donors' samples. Here the CDR3 DNA reads TGTGCCAGCAGCCCCGGGACAGGGTGGAGTCTTGAGCAGTACTTC. Its translation is CASSPGTGWSLEQYF.